The clone carrying this TCR beta chain was counted a single time. This sample was included in a study of CD8+CD57+ T cells in acquired aplastic anemia. The CDR3 length is 15 residues. V lost 10 bases to trimming and J lost 2 bases; unmatched junction nucleotides: 11. Germline V gene lookup returns CDR1 ENHRY and CDR2 SYGVKD. Before being chosen for sequencing, patients had shown CD8+CD57+ cell expansion by flow cytometry. TCR beta VDJ and CDR3 were profiled, and genomic DNA was the template. Each CDR3 protein is one row after TCRdb ran MiXCR on the reads. The sample holds under 500,000 distinct CDR3 sequences, around 30% seen once.

This clonotype was obtained from a human donor with aplastic anemia. The genes are TRBV10-3 and TRBJ1-5; 7 nucleotides line up with TRBD1. Input material: sorted CD4+, CD8+, or CD8+CD57+ T cells (not recorded which) from PBMCs. CDR3: CASSADRDGNQPQHF. The CDR3 DNA reads TGTGCCAGTAGTGCTGACAGGGATGGCAATCAGCCCCAGCATTTT.